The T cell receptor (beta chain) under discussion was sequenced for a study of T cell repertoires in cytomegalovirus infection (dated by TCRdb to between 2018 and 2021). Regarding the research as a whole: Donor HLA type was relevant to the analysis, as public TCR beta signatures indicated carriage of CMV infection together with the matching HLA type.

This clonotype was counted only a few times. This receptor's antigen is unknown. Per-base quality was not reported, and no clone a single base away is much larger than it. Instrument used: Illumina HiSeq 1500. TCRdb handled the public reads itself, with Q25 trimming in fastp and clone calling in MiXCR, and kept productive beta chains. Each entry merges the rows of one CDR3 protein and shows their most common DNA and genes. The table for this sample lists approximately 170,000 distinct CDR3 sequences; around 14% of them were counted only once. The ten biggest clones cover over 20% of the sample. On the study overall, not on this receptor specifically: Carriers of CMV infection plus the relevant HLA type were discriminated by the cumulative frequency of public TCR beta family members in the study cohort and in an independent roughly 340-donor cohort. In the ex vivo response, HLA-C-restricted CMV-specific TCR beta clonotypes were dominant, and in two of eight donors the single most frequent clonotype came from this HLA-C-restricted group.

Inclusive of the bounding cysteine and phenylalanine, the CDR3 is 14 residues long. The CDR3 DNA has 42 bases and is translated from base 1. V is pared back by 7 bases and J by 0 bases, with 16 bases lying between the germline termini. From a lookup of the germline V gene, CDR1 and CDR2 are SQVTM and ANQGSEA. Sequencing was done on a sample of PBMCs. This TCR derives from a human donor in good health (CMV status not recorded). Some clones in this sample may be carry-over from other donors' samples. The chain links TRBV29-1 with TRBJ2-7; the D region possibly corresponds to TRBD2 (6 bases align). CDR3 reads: CSARRGLSSYEQYF. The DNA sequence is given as TGCAGCGCTCGGCGGGGCCTAAGCTCCTACGAGCAGTACTTC.